The sample holds a few counts of the clone carrying this T cell receptor (beta chain). MiXCR was run by TCRdb on the 5' RACE reads, yielding one entry per CDR3 protein. The table records about 40,000 distinct CDR3 sequences, about 19% of them present only once. The TCR originated in a female donor with breast cancer. Input material: naive CD4+ T cells sorted from a lymph node. Subset specified: naive CD4+ T cells, CD4+CD45RA+CD25-.

This chain's CDR3 is CASSPRTGGEKLFF. For the CDR3, the DNA is TGTGCCAGCAGTCCCCGGACAGGGGGCGAAAAACTGTTTTTT. The V call is TRBV12-3 or TRBV12-4, the J call TRBJ1-4; 11 nucleotides agree with TRBD1. J gave up 8 bases and V 5 bases, and 4 bases lay outside the gene matches. The CDR3 is 14 residues long.